This T cell receptor (beta chain) came from a study of PD-1 blockade in mismatch repair-deficient tumors. Whole-study context: Enrolled about 2012-2017, patients had progressing, pretreated mismatch repair-deficient cancers of about a dozen types.

Germline V gene data show CDR1 as MNHEY and CDR2 as SVGAGI. CDR3 size: 14 residues. V lost 5 bases, J lost 5 bases, and 5 bases stayed unmatched. With respect to this clone: The target antigen is unknown.

All patients were mismatch repair deficient, assessed by either PCR or immunohistochemistry. Three pembrolizumab responders had their TCRs sequenced. The study's findings and limits: After pembrolizumab, tumor-resident clones rose rapidly, then generally contracted before radiologic responses.

The table came from immunoSEQ multiplex PCR; TCRdb's copy has only in-frame clones and leaves some out. The sample consists of 15,000 to 20,000 clones, approximately 84% of them appearing once. The TCR comes from an adult with mismatch repair-deficient cancer. The chain has TRBV6-5 and TRBJ2-2; 7 bases fit TRBD1. Sequencing was performed on PBMCs, taken before pembrolizumab treatment. CDR3 in DNA: TGTGCCAGCAGTCATCGACAGGGAACCGGGGAGCTGTTTTTT. This encodes CASSHRQGTGELFF.